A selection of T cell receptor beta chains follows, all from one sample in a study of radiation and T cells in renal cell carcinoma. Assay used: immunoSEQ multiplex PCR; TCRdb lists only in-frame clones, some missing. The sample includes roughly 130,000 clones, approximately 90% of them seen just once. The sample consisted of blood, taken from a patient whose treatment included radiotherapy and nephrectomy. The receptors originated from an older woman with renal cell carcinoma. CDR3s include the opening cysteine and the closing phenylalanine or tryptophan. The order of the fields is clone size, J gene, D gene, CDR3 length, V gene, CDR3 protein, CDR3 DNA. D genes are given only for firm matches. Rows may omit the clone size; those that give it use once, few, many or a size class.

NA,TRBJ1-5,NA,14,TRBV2,CATQGGGSNQPQHF,TGTGCCACCCAGGGTGGGGGTAGCAATCAGCCCCAGCATTTT
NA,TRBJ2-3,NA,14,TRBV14,CASSQAGGPDTQYF,TGTGCCAGCAGCCAAGCAGGAGGGCCAGATACGCAGTATTTT
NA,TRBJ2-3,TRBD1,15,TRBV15,CATSRGGQGADTQYF,TGTGCCACCAGCAGAGGGGGACAGGGGGCTGATACGCAGTATTTT
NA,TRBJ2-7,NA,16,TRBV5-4,CASSLGGVLSSYEQYF,TGTGCCAGCAGCTTGGGAGGGGTTCTAAGCTCCTACGAGCAGTACTTC
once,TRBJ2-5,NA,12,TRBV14,CASSQGLETQYF,TGTGCCAGCAGCCAGGGACTGGAGACCCAGTACTTC
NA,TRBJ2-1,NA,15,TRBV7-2,CASSLRQEYWNEQFF,TGTGCCAGCAGCTTGAGGCAGGAATATTGGAATGAGCAGTTCTTC
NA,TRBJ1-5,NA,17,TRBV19,CASSIGARQASNQPQHF,TGTGCCAGTAGTATAGGAGCCAGACAGGCGAGCAATCAGCCCCAGCATTTT
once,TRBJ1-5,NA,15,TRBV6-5,CASSKGPESNQPQHF,TGTGCCAGCAGTAAGGGACCAGAGAGCAATCAGCCCCAGCATTTT
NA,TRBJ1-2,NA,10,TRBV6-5,CASKNRGYTF,TGTGCCAGCAAAAATCGGGGCTACACCTTC
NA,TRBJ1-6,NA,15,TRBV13,CASSLGRQGNSPLHF,TGTGCCAGCAGCTTAGGTCGTCAGGGTAATTCACCCCTCCACTTT
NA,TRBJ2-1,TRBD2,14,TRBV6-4,CASSQGGIYNEQFF,TGTGCCAGCAGTCAGGGAGGGATTTACAATGAGCAGTTCTTC
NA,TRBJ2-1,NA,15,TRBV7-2,CASSFEGLTNNEQFF,TGTGCCAGCAGCTTTGAGGGGCTAACAAACAATGAGCAGTTCTTC
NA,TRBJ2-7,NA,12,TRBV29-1,CSVEWGSNEQYF,TGCAGCGTTGAGTGGGGGTCGAACGAGCAGTACTTC
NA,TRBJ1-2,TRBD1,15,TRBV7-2,CASSPTARGLGGYTF,TGTGCCAGCAGCCCGACGGCCAGGGGGTTGGGAGGCTACACCTTC
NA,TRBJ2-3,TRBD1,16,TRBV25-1,CASSGDRGLSGDTQYF,TGTGCCAGCAGTGGGGACAGGGGGCTAAGTGGAGATACGCAGTATTTT
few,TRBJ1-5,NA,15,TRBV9,CASSEGVGSNQPQHF,TGTGCCAGCAGCGAAGGAGTCGGTAGCAATCAGCCCCAGCATTTT
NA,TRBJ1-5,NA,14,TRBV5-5,CASSLGSGPQPQHF,TGTGCCAGCAGCTTGGGGTCAGGGCCTCAGCCCCAGCATTTT
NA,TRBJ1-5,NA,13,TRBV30,CAWRGGRNQPQHF,TGTGCCTGGAGGGGGGGGAGGAATCAGCCCCAGCATTTT
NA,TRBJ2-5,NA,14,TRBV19,CASSIGGTQETQYF,TGTGCCAGTAGTATCGGGGGAACCCAAGAGACCCAGTACTTC
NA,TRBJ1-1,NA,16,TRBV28,CASSLGDRILNTEAFF,TGTGCCAGCAGTTTAGGAGACAGAATCCTGAACACTGAAGCTTTCTTT
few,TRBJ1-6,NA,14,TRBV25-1,CASSGSQGFSPLHF,TGTGCCAGCAGTGGGAGCCAGGGTTTTTCACCCCTCCACTTT
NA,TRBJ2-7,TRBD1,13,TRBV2,CAREGQGAYEQYF,TGTGCCAGGGAGGGACAGGGGGCCTACGAGCAGTACTTC
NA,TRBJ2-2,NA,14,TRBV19,CASRGQGNTGELFF,TGTGCCAGTAGGGGGCAGGGAAACACCGGGGAGCTGTTTTTT
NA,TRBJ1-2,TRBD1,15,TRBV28,CASSSTNRGRVGYTF,TGTGCCAGCAGTTCAACTAATAGGGGGCGCGTCGGCTACACCTTC
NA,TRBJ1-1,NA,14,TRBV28,CASSLSARNTEAFF,TGTGCCAGCAGTTTATCGGCCAGGAACACTGAAGCTTTCTTT
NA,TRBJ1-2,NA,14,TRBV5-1,CASSLAGGDYGYTF,TGCGCCAGCAGCTTGGCTGGCGGGGACTATGGCTACACCTTC
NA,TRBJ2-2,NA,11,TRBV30,CAWSATGELFF,TGTGCCTGGAGTGCTACCGGGGAGCTGTTTTTT